The clone carrying this T cell receptor (beta chain) appeared many times. Its antigen is not known. The sample comes from a study of CD8 T cells in ankylosing spondylitis. Study findings and constraints: Disease-linked clones were found to be CD8+ and relatively rare in peripheral blood. Clones linked to disease were reported to show significant enrichment in matched ankylosing spondylitis synovial fluid. Blood from ankylosing spondylitis patients appeared to carry a characteristic eight-variant TCR beta motif.

Trimming left V 6 bases short and J 2 bases short, with 16 bases between. The CDR3 runs to 15 residues. In germline, CDR1 is ENHRY, CDR2 SYGVKD. Researchers built TCR beta libraries using quantitative 5'-RACE with molecular barcodes. Each CDR3 protein gets one entry after TCRdb re-called the 5' RACE reads with MiXCR. The table has fewer than 350,000 distinct CDR3 sequences, 9.5% to 13% seen once. V is TRBV10-3 and J is TRBJ1-2, with a possible D match to TRBD1 (5 bases). This clonotype was obtained from a female donor with ankylosing spondylitis or in good health (not recorded which). Sequencing was performed on blood, either unsorted or a sorted T cell fraction (not recorded which). The CDR3: CAIRPRGTWNYGYTF. The DNA for the CDR3 is TGTGCCATCAGGCCCAGAGGGACTTGGAACTATGGCTACACCTTC.